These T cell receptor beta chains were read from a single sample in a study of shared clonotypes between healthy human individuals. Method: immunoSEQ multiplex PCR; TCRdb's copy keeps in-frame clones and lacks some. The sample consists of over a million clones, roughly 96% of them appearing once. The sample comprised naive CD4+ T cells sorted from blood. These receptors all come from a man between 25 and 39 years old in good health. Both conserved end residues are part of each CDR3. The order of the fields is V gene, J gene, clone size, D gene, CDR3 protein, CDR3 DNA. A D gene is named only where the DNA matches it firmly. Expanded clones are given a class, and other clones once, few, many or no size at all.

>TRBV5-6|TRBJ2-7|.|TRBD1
CASSPWDRDLYEQYF
TGTGCCAGCAGCCCGTGGGACAGGGACTTGTACGAGCAGTACTTC
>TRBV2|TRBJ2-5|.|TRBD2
CASVAGVGETQYF
TGTGCCAGCGTAGCGGGAGTCGGAGAGACCCAGTACTTC
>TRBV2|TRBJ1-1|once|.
CASSVGDFEAFF
TGTGCCAGCAGTGTTGGGGACTTTGAAGCTTTCTTT
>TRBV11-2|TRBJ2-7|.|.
CASSHLTSPHEQYF
TGTGCCAGCAGCCATTTAACTAGTCCCCACGAGCAGTACTTC
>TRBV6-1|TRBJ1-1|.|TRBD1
CASSTRGRVNTEAFF
TGTGCCAGCAGCACTAGGGGGCGGGTGAACACTGAAGCTTTCTTT
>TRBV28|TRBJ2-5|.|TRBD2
CASRFGLAGEETQYF
TGTGCCAGCAGGTTCGGACTAGCGGGAGAAGAGACCCAGTACTTC
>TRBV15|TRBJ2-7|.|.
CATSRTYGSYEQYF
TGTGCCACCAGCAGAACGTACGGTTCCTACGAGCAGTACTTC
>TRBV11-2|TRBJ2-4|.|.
CASSLDGVKGDIQYF
TGTGCCAGCAGCTTAGACGGGGTAAAGGGGGACATTCAGTACTTC
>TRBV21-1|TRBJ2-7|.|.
CASSIFSLHKAYEQYF
TGTGCCAGCAGCATTTTCAGCCTCCATAAAGCCTACGAGCAGTACTTC
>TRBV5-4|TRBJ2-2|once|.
CASSLEANTGELFF
TGTGCCAGCAGCTTGGAGGCCAACACCGGGGAGCTGTTTTTT
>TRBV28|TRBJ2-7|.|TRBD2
CASSLGLARSNVLWATYEQYF
TGTGCCAGCAGTCTCGGACTAGCGCGATCTAACGTACTTTGGGCAACCTACGAGCAGTACTTC
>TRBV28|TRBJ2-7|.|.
CATAGQIYEQYF
TGTGCCACCGCTGGACAAATCTACGAGCAGTACTTC
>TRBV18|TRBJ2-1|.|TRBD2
CASSPSGSDYNEQFF
TGTGCCAGCTCACCCAGCGGGAGCGACTACAATGAGCAGTTCTTC
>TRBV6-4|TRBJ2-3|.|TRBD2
CASSALAGGMGRTDTQYF
TGTGCCAGCAGTGCTCTAGCGGGGGGAATGGGTCGCACAGATACGCAGTATTTT
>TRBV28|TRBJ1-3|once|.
CASSWGGTGNTIYF
TGTGCCAGCAGTTGGGGGGGTACTGGAAACACCATATATTTT
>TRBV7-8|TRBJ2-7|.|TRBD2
CASSSTGASGGEQYF
TGTGCCAGCAGCTCGACCGGGGCTAGCGGTGGCGAGCAGTACTTC
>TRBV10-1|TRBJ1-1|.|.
CASSTGTPGAEAFF
TGCGCCAGCAGTACCGGGACACCCGGAGCTGAAGCTTTCTTT
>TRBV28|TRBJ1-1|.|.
CASSYDHRYYTEAFF
TGTGCCAGCAGTTACGACCACAGATATTACACTGAAGCTTTCTTT
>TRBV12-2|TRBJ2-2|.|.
CASRMGTDPGNTGELFF
TGTGCAAGTCGAATGGGAACAGACCCAGGGAACACCGGAGAGCTGTTTTTT
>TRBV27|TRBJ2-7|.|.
CASRTTFGSYEQYF
TGTGCCAGCAGAACAACCTTTGGGTCCTACGAGCAGTACTTC
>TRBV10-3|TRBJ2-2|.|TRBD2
CAIREGLADAGELFF
TGTGCCATCAGAGAGGGACTAGCGGATGCCGGGGAGCTGTTTTTT
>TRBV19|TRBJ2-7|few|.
CASSIGGTETYEQYF
TGTGCCAGTAGTATAGGTGGGACCGAAACCTACGAGCAGTACTTC
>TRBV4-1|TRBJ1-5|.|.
CASSAWPRIEPQHF
TGCGCCAGCAGCGCCTGGCCTAGGATTGAGCCCCAGCATTTT
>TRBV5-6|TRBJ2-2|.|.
CASSLPGTGTGELFF
TGTGCCAGCAGCTTGCCCGGGACCGGCACCGGGGAGCTGTTTTTT
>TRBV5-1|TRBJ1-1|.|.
CASSSWEGTEAFF
TGCGCCAGCAGCTCCTGGGAGGGCACTGAAGCTTTCTTT
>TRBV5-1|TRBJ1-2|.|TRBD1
CASSLQGAEGYTF
TGCGCCAGCAGCCTACAGGGGGCAGAGGGCTACACCTTC
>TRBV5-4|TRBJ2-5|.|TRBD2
CASSLSLAVYQETQYF
TGTGCCAGCAGCTTGTCACTAGCGGTGTACCAAGAGACCCAGTACTTC
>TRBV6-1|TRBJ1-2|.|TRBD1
CASSEAGTGTYGYTF
TGTGCCAGCAGTGAAGCAGGGACAGGGACCTATGGCTACACCTTC
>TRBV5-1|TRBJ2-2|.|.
CASSLGGTNTGELFF
TGCGCCAGCAGCTTGGGCGGGACGAACACCGGGGAGCTGTTTTTT
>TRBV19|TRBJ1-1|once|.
CASRRVLDTEAFF
TGTGCCAGCCGCAGGGTGTTGGACACTGAAGCTTTCTTT
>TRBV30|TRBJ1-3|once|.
CAWSLSRVRNTIYF
TGTGCCTGGAGTTTGTCCAGGGTGCGAAACACCATATATTTT
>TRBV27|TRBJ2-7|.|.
CASSLVGGTASYEQYF
TGTGCCAGCAGTTTGGTCGGAGGGACAGCTTCCTACGAGCAGTACTTC
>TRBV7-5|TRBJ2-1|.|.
CASSLAGGREQFF
TGTGCCAGCAGCCTTGCGGGAGGGCGGGAGCAGTTCTTC
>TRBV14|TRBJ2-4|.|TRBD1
CASSPGDRALKNIQYF
TGTGCCAGCAGCCCCGGGGACAGGGCGTTAAAAAACATTCAGTACTTC
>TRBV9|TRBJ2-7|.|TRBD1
CASSPRQGDSYEQYF
TGTGCCAGCAGCCCGCGACAGGGTGACTCCTACGAGCAGTACTTC
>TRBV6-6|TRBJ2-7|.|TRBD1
CASRNTGGTYEQYF
TGTGCCAGCAGGAACACAGGGGGCACCTACGAGCAGTACTTC
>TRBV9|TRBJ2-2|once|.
CACGRSLNTGELFF
TGTGCCTGCGGTCGGAGTTTGAACACCGGGGAGCTGTTTTTT
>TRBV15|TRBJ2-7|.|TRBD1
CATSRAPGTGYEQYF
TGTGCCACCAGCAGAGCCCCCGGGACAGGGTACGAGCAGTACTTC
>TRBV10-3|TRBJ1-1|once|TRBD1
CAIREGQGATEAFF
TGTGCCATCAGGGAAGGACAGGGGGCTACTGAAGCTTTCTTT
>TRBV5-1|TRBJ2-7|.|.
CASSPTAGADEQYF
TGCGCCAGCAGCCCAACAGCAGGGGCGGACGAGCAGTACTTC
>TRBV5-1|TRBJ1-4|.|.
CASSLASSRDEKLFF
TGCGCCAGCAGCTTGGCCTCGTCCAGGGATGAAAAACTGTTTTTT
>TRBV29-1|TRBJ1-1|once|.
CSVALSLDTEAFF
TGCAGCGTTGCCTTGTCCCTGGACACTGAAGCTTTCTTT
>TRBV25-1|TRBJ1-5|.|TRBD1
CASSAQGAQPQHF
TGTGCCAGCAGTGCACAGGGGGCTCAGCCCCAGCATTTT
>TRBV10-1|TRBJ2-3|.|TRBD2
CASSDHGLAGITDTQYF
TGCGCCAGCAGTGACCATGGACTAGCGGGAATCACAGATACGCAGTATTTT
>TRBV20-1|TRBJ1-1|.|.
CSAEEVLGAFF
TGCAGTGCGGAAGAAGTGCTAGGAGCTTTCTTT
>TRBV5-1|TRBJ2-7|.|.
CASSLEAGLYF
TGCGCCAGCAGCTTGGAAGCGGGTTTGTACTTC
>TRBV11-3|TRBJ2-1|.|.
CASSLQEGVGNEQFF
TGTGCCAGCAGCTTGCAGGAAGGAGTGGGCAATGAGCAGTTCTTC
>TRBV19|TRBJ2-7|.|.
CASSPLGLEDEQYF
TGTGCCAGTAGTCCACTTGGACTTGAAGACGAGCAGTACTTC